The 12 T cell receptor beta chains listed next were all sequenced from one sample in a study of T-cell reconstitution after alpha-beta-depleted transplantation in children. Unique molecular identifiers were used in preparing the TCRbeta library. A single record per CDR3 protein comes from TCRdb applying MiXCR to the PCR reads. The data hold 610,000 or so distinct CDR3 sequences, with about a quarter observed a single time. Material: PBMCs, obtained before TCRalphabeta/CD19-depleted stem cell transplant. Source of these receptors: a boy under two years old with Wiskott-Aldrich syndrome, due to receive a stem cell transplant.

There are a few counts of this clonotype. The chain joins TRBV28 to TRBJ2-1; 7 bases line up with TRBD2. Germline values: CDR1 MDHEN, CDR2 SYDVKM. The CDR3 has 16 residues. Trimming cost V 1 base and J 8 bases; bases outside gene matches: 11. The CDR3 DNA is TGTGCCAGCAGTTTATCGGCTAGCGGAAGTAGGGATGAGCAGTTCTTC. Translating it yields CASSLSASGSRDEQFF.

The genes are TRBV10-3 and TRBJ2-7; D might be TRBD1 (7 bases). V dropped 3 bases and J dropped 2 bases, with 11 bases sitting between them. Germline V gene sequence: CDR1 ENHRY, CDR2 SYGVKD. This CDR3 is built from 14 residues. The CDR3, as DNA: TGTGCCATCAGTGACAGGGGGGAGACCTACGAGCAGTACTTC. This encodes CAISDRGETYEQYF.

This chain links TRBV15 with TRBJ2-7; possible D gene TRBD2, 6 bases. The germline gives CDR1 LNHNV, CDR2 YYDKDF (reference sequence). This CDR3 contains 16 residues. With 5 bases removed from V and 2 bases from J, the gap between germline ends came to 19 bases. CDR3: CATSEGQRARTYEQYF. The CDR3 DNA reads TGTGCCACCAGCGAAGGTCAGCGGGCGAGAACCTACGAGCAGTACTTC.

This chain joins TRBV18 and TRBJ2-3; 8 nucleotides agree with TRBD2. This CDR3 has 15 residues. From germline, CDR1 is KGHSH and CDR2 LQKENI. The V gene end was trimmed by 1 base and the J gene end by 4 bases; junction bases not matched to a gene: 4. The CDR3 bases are TGTGCCAGCTCACCACAGCCGGGACTAGCAGATACGCAGTATTTT. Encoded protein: CASSPQPGLADTQYF.

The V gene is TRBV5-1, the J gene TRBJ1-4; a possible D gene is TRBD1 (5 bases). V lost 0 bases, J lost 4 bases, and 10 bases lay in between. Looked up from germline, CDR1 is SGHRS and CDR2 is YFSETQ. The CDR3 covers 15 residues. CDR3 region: CASSLGDGGNEKLFF. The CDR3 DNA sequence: TGCGCCAGCAGCTTGGGGGACGGGGGTAATGAAAAACTGTTTTTT.

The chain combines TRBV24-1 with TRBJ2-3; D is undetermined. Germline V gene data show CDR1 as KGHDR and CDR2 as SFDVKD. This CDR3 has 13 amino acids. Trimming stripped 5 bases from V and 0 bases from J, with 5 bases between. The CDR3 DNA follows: TGTGCCACCAGTGCTTACAGCACAGATACGCAGTATTTT. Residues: CATSAYSTDTQYF.

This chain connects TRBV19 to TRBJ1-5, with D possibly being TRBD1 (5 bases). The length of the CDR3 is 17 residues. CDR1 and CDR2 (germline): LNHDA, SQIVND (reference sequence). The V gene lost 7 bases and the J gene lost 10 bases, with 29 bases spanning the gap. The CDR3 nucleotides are TGTGCCAGTACTTCCACCACAGGTTCAAAGACCTTTCGCCCCCAGCATTTT. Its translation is CASTSTTGSKTFRPQHF.

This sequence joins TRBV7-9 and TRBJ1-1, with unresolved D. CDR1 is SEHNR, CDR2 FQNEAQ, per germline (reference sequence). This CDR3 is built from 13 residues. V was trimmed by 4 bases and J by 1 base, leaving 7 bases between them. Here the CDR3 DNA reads TGTGCCAGCAGCTCATACAAGAACACTGAAGCTTTCTTT. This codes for CASSSYKNTEAFF.

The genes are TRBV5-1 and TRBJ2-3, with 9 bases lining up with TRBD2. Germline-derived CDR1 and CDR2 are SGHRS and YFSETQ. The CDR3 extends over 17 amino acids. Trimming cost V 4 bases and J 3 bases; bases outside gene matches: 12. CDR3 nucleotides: TGCGCCAGCAGCCCGACCTTCCTAGCGGGAAGTACAGATACGCAGTATTTT. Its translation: CASSPTFLAGSTDTQYF.

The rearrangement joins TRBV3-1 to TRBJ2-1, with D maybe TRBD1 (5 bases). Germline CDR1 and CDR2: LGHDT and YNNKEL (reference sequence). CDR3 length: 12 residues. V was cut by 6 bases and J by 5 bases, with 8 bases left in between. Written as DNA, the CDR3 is TGTGCCAGCAGTAACAGGCACAATGAGCAGTTCTTC. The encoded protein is CASSNRHNEQFF.

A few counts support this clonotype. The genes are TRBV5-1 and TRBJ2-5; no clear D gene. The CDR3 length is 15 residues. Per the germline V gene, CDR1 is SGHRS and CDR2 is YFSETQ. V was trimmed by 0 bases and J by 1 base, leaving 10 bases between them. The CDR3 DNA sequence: TGCGCCAGCAGCTTGGCGGCAGCTAGCCAAGAGACCCAGTACTTC. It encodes CASSLAAASQETQYF.

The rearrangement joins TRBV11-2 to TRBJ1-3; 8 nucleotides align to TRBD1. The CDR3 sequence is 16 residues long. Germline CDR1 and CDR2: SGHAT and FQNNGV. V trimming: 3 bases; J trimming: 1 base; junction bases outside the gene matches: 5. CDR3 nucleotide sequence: TGTGCCAGCAGCTTTACGACAGGGGCTTCTGGAAACACCATATATTTT. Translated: CASSFTTGASGNTIYF.